The T cell receptor beta chain under discussion was sequenced for a study of blood T cells in healthy people across ages. Findings of the study overall: Per million T cells, TCR beta diversity dropped roughly linearly as age increased. Researchers judged that diversity estimates from one million T cells fell short of true values.

Alongside a J-beta primer mix, a sample-barcoded 5' primer served in a second PCR lasting about 7 to 12 cycles. Samples each returned at least 2.5 million CDR3-containing paired-end reads. TCRdb re-called the 5' RACE reads through MiXCR, storing one row per CDR3 protein. The table lists about 720,000 distinct CDR3 sequences, about a fifth of them singletons, with under 25% in the top ten. This clonotype was seen a handful of times. The antigen remains unidentified. V was clipped by 1 base and J by 6 bases, with 17 bases between them. The CDR3 runs 16 residues. Germline V gene sequence: CDR1 ENHRY, CDR2 SYGVKD.

The chain joins TRBV10-3 to TRBJ2-3, with a possible D match to TRBD1 (5 bases). This receptor was taken from a man in his sixties or seventies in good health. The sample taken for sequencing was blood. The CDR3 nucleotides are TGTGCCATCAGTGAGTTGACGACAGCGACCTCCGATACGCAGTATTTT. As protein: CAISELTTATSDTQYF.